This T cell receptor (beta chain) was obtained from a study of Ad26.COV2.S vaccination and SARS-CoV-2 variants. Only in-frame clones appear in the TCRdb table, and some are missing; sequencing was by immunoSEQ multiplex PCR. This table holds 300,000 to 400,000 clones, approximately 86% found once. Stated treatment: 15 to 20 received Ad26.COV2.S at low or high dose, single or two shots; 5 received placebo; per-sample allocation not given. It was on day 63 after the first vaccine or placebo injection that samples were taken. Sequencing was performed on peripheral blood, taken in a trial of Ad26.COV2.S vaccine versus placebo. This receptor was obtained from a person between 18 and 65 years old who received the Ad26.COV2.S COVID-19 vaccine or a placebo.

As DNA, the CDR3 is TGTGCCAGCAGCTTAGGGACAGCGGAAGATACGCAGTATTTT. This sequence encodes CASSLGTAEDTQYF. The V gene is TRBV13, the J gene TRBJ2-3, with D perhaps TRBD1 or TRBD2 (5 bases each). The CDR3 length is 14 residues. V dropped 0 bases and J dropped 5 bases, with 9 bases sitting between them. The germline gives CDR1 PRHDT, CDR2 FYEKMQ (reference sequence).